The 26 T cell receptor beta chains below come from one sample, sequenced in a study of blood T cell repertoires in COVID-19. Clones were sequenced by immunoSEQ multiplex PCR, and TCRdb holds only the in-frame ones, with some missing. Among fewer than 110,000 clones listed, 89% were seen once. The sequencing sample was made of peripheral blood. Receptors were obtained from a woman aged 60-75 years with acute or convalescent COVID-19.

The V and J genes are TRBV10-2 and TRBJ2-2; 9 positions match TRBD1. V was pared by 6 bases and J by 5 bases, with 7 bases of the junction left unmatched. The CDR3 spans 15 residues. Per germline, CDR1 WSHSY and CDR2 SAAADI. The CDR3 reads CASRLTGGGTGELFF. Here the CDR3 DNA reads TGCGCCAGCAGATTGACAGGGGGGGGAACCGGGGAGCTGTTTTTT.

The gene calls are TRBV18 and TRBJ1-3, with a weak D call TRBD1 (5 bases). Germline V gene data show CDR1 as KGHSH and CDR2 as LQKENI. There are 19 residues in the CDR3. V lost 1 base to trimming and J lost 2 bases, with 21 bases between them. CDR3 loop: CASSPLPELEGRTGNTIYF. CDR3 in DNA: TGTGCCAGCTCACCACTACCTGAATTGGAGGGACGGACTGGAAACACCATATATTTT.

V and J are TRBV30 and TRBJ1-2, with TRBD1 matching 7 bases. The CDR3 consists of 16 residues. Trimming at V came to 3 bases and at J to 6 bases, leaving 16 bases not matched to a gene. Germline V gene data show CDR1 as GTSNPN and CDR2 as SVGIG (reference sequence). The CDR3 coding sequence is TGTGCCTGGAGGGCCACCTTCAGGGGGACAACGAATGGCTACACCTTC. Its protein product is CAWRATFRGTTNGYTF. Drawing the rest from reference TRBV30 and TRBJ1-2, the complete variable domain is SQTIHQWPATLVQPVGSPLSLECTVEGTSNPNLYWYRQAAGRGLQLLFYSVGIGQISSEVPQNLSASRPQDRQFILSSKKLLLSDSGFYLCAWRATFRGTTNGYTFGSGTRLTVV.

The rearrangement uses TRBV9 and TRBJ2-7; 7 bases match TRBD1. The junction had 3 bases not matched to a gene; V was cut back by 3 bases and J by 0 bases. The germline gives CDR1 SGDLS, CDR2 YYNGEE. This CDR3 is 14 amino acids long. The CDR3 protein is CASSDRDSSYEQYV. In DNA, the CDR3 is TGTGCCAGCAGCGACCGGGACAGCTCCTACGAGCAGTACGTC.

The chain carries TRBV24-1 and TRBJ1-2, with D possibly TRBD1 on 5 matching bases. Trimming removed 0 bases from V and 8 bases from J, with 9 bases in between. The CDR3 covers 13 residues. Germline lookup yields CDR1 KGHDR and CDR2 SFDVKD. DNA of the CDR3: TGTGCCACCAGTGATTTGCAGGGTAGGGGCTACACCTTC. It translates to CATSDLQGRGYTF.

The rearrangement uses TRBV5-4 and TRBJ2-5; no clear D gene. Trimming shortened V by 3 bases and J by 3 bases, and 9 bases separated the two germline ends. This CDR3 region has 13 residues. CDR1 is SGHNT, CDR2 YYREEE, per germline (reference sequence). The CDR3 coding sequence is TGTGCCAGCAGCTCCCCGACTGAAGAGACCCAGTACTTC. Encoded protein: CASSSPTEETQYF. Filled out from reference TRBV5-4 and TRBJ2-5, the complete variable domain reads ETGVTQSPTHLIKTRGQQVTLRCSSQSGHNTVSWYQQALGQGPQFIFQYYREEENGRGNFPPRFSGLQFPNYSSELNVNALELDDSALYLCASSSPTEETQYFGPGTRLLVL.

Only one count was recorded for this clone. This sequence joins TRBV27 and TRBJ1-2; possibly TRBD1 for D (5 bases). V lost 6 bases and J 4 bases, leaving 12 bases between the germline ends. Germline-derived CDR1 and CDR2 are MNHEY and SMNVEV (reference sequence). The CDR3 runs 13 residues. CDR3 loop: CASSPGVGYGYTF. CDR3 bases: TGTGCCAGCAGCCCGGGGGTAGGCTATGGCTACACCTTC.

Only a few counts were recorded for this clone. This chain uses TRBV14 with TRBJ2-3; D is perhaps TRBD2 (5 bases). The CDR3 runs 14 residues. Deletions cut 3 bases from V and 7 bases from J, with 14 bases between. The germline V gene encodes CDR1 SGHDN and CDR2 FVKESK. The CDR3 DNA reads TGTGCCAGCAGCCAGACTCTCGGGGTACATACGCAGTATTTT. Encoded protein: CASSQTLGVHTQYF.

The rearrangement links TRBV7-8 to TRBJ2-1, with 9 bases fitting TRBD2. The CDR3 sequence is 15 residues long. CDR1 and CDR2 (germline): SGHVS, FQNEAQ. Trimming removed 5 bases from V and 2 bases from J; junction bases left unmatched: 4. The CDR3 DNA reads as TGTGCCAGCAGCCGCGGGGGGGGGACCTACAATGAGCAGTTCTTC. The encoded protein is CASSRGGGTYNEQFF. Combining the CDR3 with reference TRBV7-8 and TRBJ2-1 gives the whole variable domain GAGVSQSPRYKVAKRGQDVALRCDPISGHVSLFWYQQALGQGPEFLTYFQNEAQLDKSGLPSDRFFAERPEGSVSTLKIQRTQQEDSAVYLCASSRGGGTYNEQFFGPGTRLTVL.

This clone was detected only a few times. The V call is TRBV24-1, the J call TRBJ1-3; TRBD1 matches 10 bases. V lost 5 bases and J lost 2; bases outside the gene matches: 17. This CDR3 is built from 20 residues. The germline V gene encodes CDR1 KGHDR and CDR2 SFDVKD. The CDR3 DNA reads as TGTGCCACCAGTGTATACCCGGGACAGGGGCAAGAGGTGACTGGAAACACCATATATTTT. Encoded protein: CATSVYPGQGQEVTGNTIYF.

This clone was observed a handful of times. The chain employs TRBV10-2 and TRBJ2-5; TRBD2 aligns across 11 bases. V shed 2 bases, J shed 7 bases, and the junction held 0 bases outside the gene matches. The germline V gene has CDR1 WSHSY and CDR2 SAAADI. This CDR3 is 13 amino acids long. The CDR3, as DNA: TGCGCCAGCAGTGAGCTAGCGGGAGGGACCCAGTACTTC. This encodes CASSELAGGTQYF.

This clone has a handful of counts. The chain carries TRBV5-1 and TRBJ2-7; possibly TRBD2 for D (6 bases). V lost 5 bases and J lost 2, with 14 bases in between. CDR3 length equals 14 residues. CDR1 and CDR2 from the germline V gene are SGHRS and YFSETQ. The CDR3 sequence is CASRMGSGPYEQYF. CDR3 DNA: TGCGCCAGCAGGATGGGTAGCGGTCCCTACGAGCAGTACTTC.

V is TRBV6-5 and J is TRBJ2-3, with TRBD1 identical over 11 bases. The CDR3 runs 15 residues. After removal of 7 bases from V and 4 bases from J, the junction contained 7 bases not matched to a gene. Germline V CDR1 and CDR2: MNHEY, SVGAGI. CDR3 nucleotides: TGTGCCAGCACTAGGGGACAGGGGGGGGCAGATACGCAGTATTTT. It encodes CASTRGQGGADTQYF.

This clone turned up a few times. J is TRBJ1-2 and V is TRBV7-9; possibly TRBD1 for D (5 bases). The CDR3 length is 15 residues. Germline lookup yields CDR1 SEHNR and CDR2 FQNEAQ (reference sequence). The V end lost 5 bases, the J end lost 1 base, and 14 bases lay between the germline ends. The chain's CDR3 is CASSTGDFLNYGYTF. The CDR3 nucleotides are TGTGCCAGCAGCACGGGGGACTTCCTTAACTATGGCTACACCTTC.

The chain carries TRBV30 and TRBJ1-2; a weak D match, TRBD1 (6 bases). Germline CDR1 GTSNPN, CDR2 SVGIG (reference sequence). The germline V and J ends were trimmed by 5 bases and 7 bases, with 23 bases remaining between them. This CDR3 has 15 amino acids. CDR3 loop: CAWRSGGASHGGYTF. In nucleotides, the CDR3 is TGTGCCTGGCGGTCCGGGGGGGCCTCGCACGGTGGCTACACCTTC.

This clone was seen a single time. The CDR3 is CASRPQGMNTEAFF. CDR3 coding DNA: TGTGCCAGCAGACCTCAGGGAATGAACACTGAAGCTTTCTTT. The gene calls are TRBV27 and TRBJ1-1, with D perhaps matching TRBD1 (5 bases). This CDR3 comprises 14 residues. CDR1 is MNHEY, CDR2 SMNVEV, per germline (reference sequence). V was cut by 6 bases and J by 0 bases, with 11 bases left in between.

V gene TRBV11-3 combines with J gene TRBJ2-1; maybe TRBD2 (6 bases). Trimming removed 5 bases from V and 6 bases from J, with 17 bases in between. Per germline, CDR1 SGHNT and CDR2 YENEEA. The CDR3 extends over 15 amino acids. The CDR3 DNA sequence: TGTGCCAGCAGCCAGGACGGGAGTATCGGCAATGAGCAGTTCTTC. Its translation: CASSQDGSIGNEQFF.

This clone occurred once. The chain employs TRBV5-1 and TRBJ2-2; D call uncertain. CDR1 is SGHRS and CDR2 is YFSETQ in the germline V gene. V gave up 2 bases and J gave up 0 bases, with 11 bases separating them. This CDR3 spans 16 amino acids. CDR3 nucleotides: TGCGCCAGCAGCTTATTCCCGGGTTCGAACACCGGGGAGCTGTTTTTT. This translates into CASSLFPGSNTGELFF. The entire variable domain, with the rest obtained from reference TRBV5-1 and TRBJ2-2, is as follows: KAGVTQTPRYLIKTRGQQVTLSCSPISGHRSVSWYQQTPGQGLQFLFEYFSETQRNKGNFPGRFSGRQFSNSRSEMNVSTLELGDSALYLCASSLFPGSNTGELFFGEGSRLTVL.

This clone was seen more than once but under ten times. The CDR3 reads CASQGGYEQYF. CDR3 coding DNA: TGTGCCAGCCAGGGGGGCTACGAGCAGTACTTC. The chain combines TRBV6-5 with TRBJ2-7, with D possibly being TRBD1 (7 bases). The germline gives CDR1 MNHEY, CDR2 SVGAGI. V was trimmed by 8 bases and J by 3 bases, leaving 8 bases between them. The length of the CDR3 is 11 residues.

CDR3 bases: TGTGCCAGCAGCTCCCCACTCGGACAGGGCATTACTGAAGCTTTCTTT. It is translated as CASSSPLGQGITEAFF. This chain links TRBV7-6 with TRBJ1-1, with TRBD1 matching 8 bases. CDR1 SGHVS and CDR2 FNYEAQ come from the germline V gene. CDR3 length: 16 amino acids. The J segment lost 5 bases and the V segment lost 4 bases, leaving 12 bases of the junction unmatched.

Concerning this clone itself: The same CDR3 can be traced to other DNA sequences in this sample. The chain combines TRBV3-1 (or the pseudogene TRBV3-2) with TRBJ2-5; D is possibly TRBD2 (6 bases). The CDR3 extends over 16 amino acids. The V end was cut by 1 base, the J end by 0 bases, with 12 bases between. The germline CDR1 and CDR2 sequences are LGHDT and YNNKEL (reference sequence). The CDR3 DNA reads TGTGCCAGCAGCCAAGGGCTGGCGGGGTACCAAGAGACCCAGTACTTC. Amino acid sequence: CASSQGLAGYQETQYF.

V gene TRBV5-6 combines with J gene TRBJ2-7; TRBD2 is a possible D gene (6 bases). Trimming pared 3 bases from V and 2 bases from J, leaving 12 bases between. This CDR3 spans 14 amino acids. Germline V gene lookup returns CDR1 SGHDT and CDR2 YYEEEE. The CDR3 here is CASSSYGGTYEQYV. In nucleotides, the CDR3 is TGTGCCAGCAGCTCCTACGGGGGAACCTACGAGCAGTACGTC.

The chain's CDR3 is CSASGHMNTEAFF. The CDR3 DNA sequence: TGCAGTGCTAGTGGGCACATGAACACTGAAGCTTTCTTT. The rearrangement uses TRBV20-1 and TRBJ1-1; D not resolved. The CDR3 is 13 residues long. V dropped 3 bases and J dropped 0 bases, with 8 bases sitting between them. Germline assignment: CDR1 DFQATT and CDR2 SNEGSKA (reference sequence).

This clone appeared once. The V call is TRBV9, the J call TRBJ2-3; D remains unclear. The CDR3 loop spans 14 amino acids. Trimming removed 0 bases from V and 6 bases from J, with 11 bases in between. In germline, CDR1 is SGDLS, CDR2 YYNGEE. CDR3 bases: TGTGCCAGCAGCGTAGCTTCTAATATGGATACGCAGTATTTT. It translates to CASSVASNMDTQYF. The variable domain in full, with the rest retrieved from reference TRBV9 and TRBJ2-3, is DSGVTQTPKHLITATGQRVTLRCSPRSGDLSVYWYQQSLDQGLQFLIQYYNGEERAKGNILERFSAQQFPDLHSELNLSSLELGDSALYFCASSVASNMDTQYFGPGTRLTVL.

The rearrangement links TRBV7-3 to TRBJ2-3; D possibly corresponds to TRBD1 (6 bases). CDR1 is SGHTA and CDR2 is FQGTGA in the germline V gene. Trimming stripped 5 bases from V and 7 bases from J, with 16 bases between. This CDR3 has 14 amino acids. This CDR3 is CASSIMPTGYTQYF. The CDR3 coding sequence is TGTGCCAGCAGCATAATGCCGACAGGTTATACGCAGTATTTT.

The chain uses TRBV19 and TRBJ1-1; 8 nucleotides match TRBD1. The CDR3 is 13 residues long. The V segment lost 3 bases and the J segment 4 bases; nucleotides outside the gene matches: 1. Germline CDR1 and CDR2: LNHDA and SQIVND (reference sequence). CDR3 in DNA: TGTGCCAGTAGTATCACAGGGGGCACTGAAGCTTTCTTT. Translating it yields CASSITGGTEAFF.